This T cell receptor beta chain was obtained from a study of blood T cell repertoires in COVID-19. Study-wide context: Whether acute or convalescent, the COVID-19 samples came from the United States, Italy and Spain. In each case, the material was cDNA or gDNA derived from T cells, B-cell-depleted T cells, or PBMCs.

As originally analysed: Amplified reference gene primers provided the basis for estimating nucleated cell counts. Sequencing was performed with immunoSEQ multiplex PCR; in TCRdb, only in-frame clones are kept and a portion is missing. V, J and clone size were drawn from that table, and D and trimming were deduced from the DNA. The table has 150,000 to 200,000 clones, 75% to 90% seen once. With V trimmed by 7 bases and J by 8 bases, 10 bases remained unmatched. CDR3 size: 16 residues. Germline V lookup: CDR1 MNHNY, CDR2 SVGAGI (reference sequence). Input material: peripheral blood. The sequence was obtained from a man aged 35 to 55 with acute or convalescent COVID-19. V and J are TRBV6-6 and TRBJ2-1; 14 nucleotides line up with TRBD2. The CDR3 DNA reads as TGTGCCAGCACCAGCGGGACTAGCGGGGGATGGGATGAGCAGTTCTTC. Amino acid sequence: CASTSGTSGGWDEQFF.